This T cell receptor beta chain was found in a study of early T cells in non-severe SARS-CoV-2 infection. From germline, CDR1 is LGHNA and CDR2 YSLEER. This CDR3 contains 15 residues. After removal of 1 base from V and 2 bases from J, the junction contained 3 bases not matched to a gene. TCRdb re-derived calls from the 5' RACE reads in MiXCR, one entry per CDR3 protein. The data hold roughly 64,000 distinct CDR3 sequences, with less than 9.5% observed a single time. The material sequenced was whole blood, taken at baseline. This clonotype was sampled from an adult who was a healthcare worker with PCR-confirmed SARS-CoV-2 infection or an uninfected control (not recorded which). The rearrangement joins TRBV4-3 to TRBJ2-7, with TRBD2 matching over 9 bases. CDR3: CASSQGLAATYEQYF. CDR3 DNA sequence: TGCGCCAGCAGCCAAGGACTAGCGGCCACCTACGAGCAGTACTTC.